The TCR beta chain described here comes from a study of blood T cell repertoires in COVID-19. Overall study: There were acute and convalescent COVID-19 samples, and they came from the United States, Italy and Spain. PBMCs, B-cell-depleted T cells, or T cells provided the cDNA or gDNA that made up the material.

Between the trimmed V and J ends, which lost 4 bases and 4 bases, there was a span of 13 bases. CDR1 is LGHDT, CDR2 YNNKEL, per germline (reference sequence). The CDR3 has 14 residues. Sequencing was performed with immunoSEQ multiplex PCR; in TCRdb, only in-frame clones are kept and a portion is missing. The sample contains roughly 260,000 clones, approximately 80% of which appear only once. The sequence was obtained from a woman in her 70s with acute or convalescent COVID-19. The chain is built from TRBV3-1 (or the pseudogene TRBV3-2) and TRBJ1-2; D uncertain. Sequencing was done on a sample of peripheral blood. The CDR3 region is CASSPTRARYGYTF. DNA of the CDR3: TGTGCCAGCAGCCCTACTCGAGCGCGCTATGGCTACACCTTC.